This entry is about one T cell receptor beta chain. No antigen is known for it. The sample comes from a study of OX40 agonist ivuxolimab in advanced cancers. Overall study: Two cutaneous melanoma patients and one hepatocellular carcinoma patient, three in all, had partial responses. Study-wide findings and caveats: Not determined was the antigen specificity of the expanded peripheral T cells.

Clones were sequenced by immunoSEQ multiplex PCR, and TCRdb holds only the in-frame ones, with some missing. The data contain 95,000 or so clones, about 90% of them singletons. The V segment lost 2 bases and the J segment 8 bases; nucleotides outside the gene matches: 7. Looked up from germline, CDR1 is SGHRS and CDR2 is YFSETQ. This CDR3 is built from 14 residues. Patients were ineligible given autoimmune disease history or systemic immunosuppression. The rearrangement joins TRBV5-1 to TRBJ1-2, with 9 bases lining up with TRBD1. Source: CD4+ or CD8+ T cells sorted from blood, taken in a trial of the OX40 agonist ivuxolimab. The clonotype comes from an adult with an advanced solid tumor such as melanoma, head and neck, liver or kidney cancer. The DNA for the CDR3 is TGCGCCAGCAGCTTAACACAGGGGGCGATGGGCTACACCTTC. This gives the protein CASSLTQGAMGYTF.